One sample yielded the 9 T cell receptor beta chains listed below, sequenced in a study of TIL therapy for anti-PD-1-resistant metastatic lung cancer. Time point here: pre-treatment sample, taken before nivolumab and TIL therapy. This was the immunoSEQ v3 assay. Repertoires were generated with immunoSEQ multiplex PCR, while TCRdb's copy carries only in-frame clones and drops some. The table has under 60,000 clones, roughly 85% seen once. The specimen comprised blood, sampled at baseline. These TCRs come from a person between 30 and 80 years old with non-small cell lung cancer.

J is TRBJ1-1 and V is TRBV28; 8 nucleotides match TRBD1. The CDR3 spans 15 residues. V lost 5 bases and J lost 0; bases outside the gene matches: 5. Germline V gene lookup returns CDR1 MDHEN and CDR2 SYDVKM. DNA of the CDR3: TGTGCCAGCAGTGAAGGGACAGGTCTGAACACTGAAGCTTTCTTT. Translating it yields CASSEGTGLNTEAFF.

This chain links TRBV6-5 with TRBJ1-6; tentative D call: TRBD1 (6 bases). CDR1 and CDR2 (germline): MNHEY, SVGAGI. The CDR3 is made up of 15 amino acids. V dropped 6 bases and J dropped 8 bases, with 17 bases sitting between them. The CDR3 DNA is TGTGCCAGCAGCCAAACAAGGACAGTACATTCACCCCTCCACTTT. This encodes CASSQTRTVHSPLHF.

CDR3 nucleotide sequence: TGTGCCACCAGTGCGGGGGGTTCCTACGAGCAGTACTTC. This encodes CATSAGGSYEQYF. This chain connects TRBV24-1 to TRBJ2-7; TRBD2 aligns across 7 bases. The CDR3 totals 13 residues. Per the germline V gene, CDR1 is KGHDR and CDR2 is SFDVKD. The V gene end was trimmed by 5 bases and the J gene end by 1 base; junction bases not matched to a gene: 1.

This clone was observed a single time. CDR3 in amino acids: CASEGKGDTIYF. The CDR3 DNA reads as TGTGCCAGCGAGGGGAAGGGAGACACCATATATTTT. The chain joins TRBV19 to TRBJ1-3, with D possibly matching TRBD1 (5 bases). V was pared by 9 bases and J by 8 bases, with 14 bases between. The CDR3 contains 12 residues. Germline V CDR1 and CDR2: LNHDA, SQIVND (reference sequence).

The rearrangement uses TRBV15 and TRBJ1-6; weak D call: TRBD1 (5 bases). The ends were cut back, 3 bases at V and 6 bases at J, with 21 bases in the middle. The germline gives CDR1 LNHNV, CDR2 YYDKDF (reference sequence). The CDR3 is 18 residues long. The CDR3 reads CATSRTYGTPGSNSPLHF. CDR3 DNA sequence: TGTGCCACCAGCAGGACTTACGGGACCCCAGGATCTAATTCACCCCTCCACTTT.

The gene calls are TRBV4-3 and TRBJ2-3, with D possibly being TRBD1 (6 bases). Germline values: CDR1 LGHNA, CDR2 YSLEER. CDR3 length: 17 amino acids. V was trimmed by 1 base and J by 1 base, leaving 15 bases between them. In DNA, the CDR3 is TGCGCCAGCAGCCAAGCCCCCGGGTGGGGGCGCACAGATACGCAGTATTTT. Translating gives CASSQAPGWGRTDTQYF.

This clone came up a few times. The chain employs TRBV19 and TRBJ1-1; D is perhaps TRBD1 (5 bases). CDR3 size: 14 residues. The V and J ends lost 7 bases and 1 base respectively, with 13 bases between them. Looked up from germline, CDR1 is LNHDA and CDR2 is SQIVND (reference sequence). CDR3 in amino acids: CASTSTGGNTEAFF. CDR3 bases: TGTGCCAGTACGAGTACGGGGGGGAACACTGAAGCTTTCTTT. Supplemented by reference TRBV19 and TRBJ1-1, the full variable domain reads DGGITQSPKYLFRKEGQNVTLSCEQNLNHDAMYWYRQDPGQGLRLIYYSQIVNDFQKGDIAEGYSVSREKKESFPLTVTSAQKNPTAFYLCASTSTGGNTEAFFGQGTRLTVV.

The chain combines TRBV4-3 with TRBJ2-3; TRBD2 is a possible D gene (6 bases). Between the trimmed V and J ends, which lost 0 bases and 1 base, there was a span of 20 bases. CDR3 length: 19 residues. Germline CDR1 LGHNA, CDR2 YSLEER. CDR3 residues: CASSQDHRSAGPRTDTQYF. The CDR3 nucleotides read TGCGCCAGCAGCCAAGATCATAGGAGCGCGGGGCCCCGCACAGATACGCAGTATTTT.

The J gene is TRBJ2-2, the V gene TRBV6-4; D gene ambiguous. From germline, CDR1 is MRHNA and CDR2 SNTAGT. The CDR3 runs 14 residues. Trimming pared 2 bases from V and 3 bases from J, leaving 7 bases between. The CDR3 DNA follows: TGTGCCAGCAGTGACGAGGCAGACACCGGGGAGCTGTTTTTT. This codes for CASSDEADTGELFF.